In its sample, the clone carrying this T cell receptor beta chain was seen many times. TCRdb reprocessed the 5' RACE reads via MiXCR and lists one record per CDR3 protein. The sample yields under 1 million distinct CDR3 sequences, around an eighth seen once. This CDR3 has 16 residues. Germline V gene sequence: CDR1 MGHDK, CDR2 SYGVNS. V lost 2 bases, J lost 5 bases, and 18 bases lay in between. This sample was included in a study of identical twins. The data were also submitted as part of a second study, on yellow fever vaccine responses in identical twins.

Sequencing was performed on PBMCs. The TCR was taken from a woman aged 18-29 years in good health. The chain combines TRBV25-1 with TRBJ2-5; D gene uncertain. CDR3 sequence: CASSEVGISEGETQYF. In DNA form, the CDR3 reads TGTGCCAGCAGTGAAGTAGGCATCTCAGAAGGGGAGACCCAGTACTTC.